The rows below give T cell receptor beta chains drawn from one sample of a study of response to subunit inactivated influenza vaccine. TCRdb itself ran the RT-PCR reads through MiXCR, one entry per CDR3 protein. The sample yields 500,000 to 600,000 distinct CDR3 sequences, approximately 10% seen once. Sequencing used PBMCs from blood, obtained on the day of vaccination. Receptor source: a man aged 45-65 years who received an inactivated influenza vaccine. The CDR3 runs from the conserved cysteine through the conserved F or W.

v_call	j_call	cdr3_length	cdr3_aa
TRBV20-1	TRBJ2-7	15	CSAPRHAPPNYEQYF
TRBV4-3	TRBJ2-3	16	CASSRISGGAGDTQYF
TRBV15	TRBJ2-2	17	CATSRGRGSSNTGELFF
TRBV5-1	TRBJ1-5	14	CASSPSDGLGPQHF
TRBV12-3/TRBV12-4	TRBJ2-1	15	CASSLWGPTYNEQFF
TRBV7-3	TRBJ2-1	15	CASTTGTGFLNEQFF
TRBV4-2	TRBJ2-5	14	CASSQAGEGETQYF
TRBV6-1	TRBJ1-1	14	CASGSGSLNTEAFF
TRBV10-3	TRBJ2-7	16	CAISESTYNRAYEQYF
TRBV5-8	TRBJ2-1	15	CASSPRGGGTNEQFF
TRBV5-1	TRBJ1-4	13	CASKTGANEKLFF
TRBV7-6	TRBJ2-5	16	CASSLVHVKGEETQYF
TRBV5-1	TRBJ2-2	16	CASSSWGEISAGELFF
TRBV12-3/TRBV12-4	TRBJ2-7	17	CASSSTIGRGYSYEQYF